A single sample gave rise to the 6 T cell receptor beta chains below, sequenced in a study of T cell changes during pregnancy in multiple sclerosis. Clones were sequenced by immunoSEQ multiplex PCR, and TCRdb holds only the in-frame ones, with some missing. The sample consists of approximately 100,000 clones, more than 85% of them appearing once. Material: peripheral blood, obtained in the second trimester of pregnancy. All receptors come from a female donor with multiple sclerosis, enrolled in a pregnancy study.

A word on this clone: The sample holds other DNA sequences that translate to the same CDR3. The rearrangement links TRBV7-9 to TRBJ2-5; D is ambiguous. There are 11 residues in the CDR3. Trimming pared 4 bases from V and 5 bases from J, leaving 5 bases between. Germline loops: CDR1 SEHNR, CDR2 FQNEAQ (reference sequence). CDR3 sequence reads: CASSSLETQYF. CDR3 bases: TGTGCCAGCAGCTCACTCGAGACCCAGTACTTC.

The chain links TRBV19 to TRBJ2-7, with 10 bases fitting TRBD2. Germline CDR1 is LNHDA and CDR2 is SQIVND (reference sequence). V dropped 3 bases and J dropped 2; count of bases not matched to a gene: 13. The CDR3 spans 18 residues. CDR3 DNA: TGTGCCAGTAGTATTCGGCCCCCCGGGACTAGCGAGACCTACGAGCAGTACTTC. Protein: CASSIRPPGTSETYEQYF.

The chain couples TRBV9 to TRBJ2-6, with TRBD1 matching over 8 bases. This CDR3 contains 16 residues. V lost 4 bases and J lost 3; bases outside the gene matches: 6. Germline V gene sequence: CDR1 SGDLS, CDR2 YYNGEE. The DNA of the CDR3 is TGTGCCAGCAGCTCCACGACAGGGGTTGGGGCCAACGTCCTGACTTTC. Its protein product is CASSSTTGVGANVLTF.

This rearrangement joins TRBV18 to TRBJ2-2; weak D call: TRBD2 (6 bases). Germline lookup yields CDR1 KGHSH and CDR2 LQKENI. V was pared by 6 bases and J by 6 bases, with 11 bases between. The CDR3 extends over 13 amino acids. CDR3 sequence reads: CASSRLEAGELFF. DNA for the CDR3: TGTGCCAGCTCCCGACTAGAGGCCGGGGAGCTGTTTTTT.

J is TRBJ1-2 and V is TRBV15, with 7 bases that match TRBD1. The V gene's germline CDR1 is LNHNV and CDR2 YYDKDF (reference sequence). The CDR3 has 15 amino acids. The ends lost 3 bases at V and 5 bases at J; junction bases unmatched: 9. CDR3 protein: CATSRQAGGTYGYTF. The CDR3, as DNA: TGTGCCACCAGCAGGCAGGCAGGGGGAACTTATGGCTACACCTTC.

The rearrangement uses TRBV6-1 and TRBJ1-1; 8 positions match TRBD1. CDR1 MNHNS and CDR2 SASEGT come from the germline V gene. The CDR3 is 19 amino acids. V trimming: 2 bases; J trimming: 3 bases; junction bases outside the gene matches: 17. The CDR3 nucleotides read TGTGCCAGCAGTGAAAAGTTTAGAGCAGGGGGCTTATCGGACACTGAAGCTTTCTTT. Translated: CASSEKFRAGGLSDTEAFF.